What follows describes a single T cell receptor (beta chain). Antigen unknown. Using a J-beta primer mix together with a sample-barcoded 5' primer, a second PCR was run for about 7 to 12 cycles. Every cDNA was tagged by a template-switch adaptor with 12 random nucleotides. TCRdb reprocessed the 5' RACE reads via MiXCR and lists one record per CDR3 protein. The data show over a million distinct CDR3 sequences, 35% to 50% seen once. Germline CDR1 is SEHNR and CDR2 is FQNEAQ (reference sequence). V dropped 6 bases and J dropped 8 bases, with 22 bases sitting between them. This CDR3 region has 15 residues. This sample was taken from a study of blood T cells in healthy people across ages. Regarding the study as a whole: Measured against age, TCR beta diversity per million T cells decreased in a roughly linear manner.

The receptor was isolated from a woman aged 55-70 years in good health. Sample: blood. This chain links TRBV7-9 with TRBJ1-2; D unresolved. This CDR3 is CASSRTGITAGGYTF. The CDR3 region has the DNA TGTGCCAGCAGTCGGACGGGAATTACGGCTGGAGGCTACACCTTC.